A selection of T cell receptor beta chains follows, all from one sample in a study of T cells after yellow fever vaccination. MiXCR, run by TCRdb on the 5' RACE reads, gives a single entry per CDR3 protein. The sample has some 500,000 distinct CDR3 sequences, roughly 13% seen once. Sample: PBMCs, taken on the day of the yellow fever booster vaccination. These receptor sequences come from a man in his thirties or forties who received the YFV17D yellow fever vaccine. CDR3s include the opening cysteine and the closing phenylalanine or tryptophan. The order of the fields is J gene, D gene, clone size, V gene, CDR3 DNA, CDR3 protein. A D gene is named only where the DNA matches it firmly. The size of a clone is reported for some rows only, either as once, few or many, or as a class for expanded clones.

J: TRBJ2-5
D: NA
size: NA
V: TRBV27
DNA: TGTGCCAGCAGTTTTCGGAGGGGGAGAGAAATGTACCAAGAGACCCAGTACTTC
CDR3: CASSFRRGREMYQETQYF

J: TRBJ1-1
D: NA
size: NA
V: TRBV19
DNA: TGTGCCAGTAGACGTACCCCAGTGAACACTGAAGCTTTCTTT
CDR3: CASRRTPVNTEAFF

J: TRBJ2-7
D: NA
size: few
V: TRBV15
DNA: TGTGCCACCAGCTTACCGTCCGACTCCTACGAGCAGTACTTC
CDR3: CATSLPSDSYEQYF

J: TRBJ1-1
D: NA
size: NA
V: TRBV5-1
DNA: TGCGCCAGCAGCTTGGGGGTAATGAACACTGAAGCTTTCTTT
CDR3: CASSLGVMNTEAFF

J: TRBJ2-2
D: NA
size: few
V: TRBV23-1
DNA: TGCGCCAGCAGTCTCCCCGACAGCAACACCGGGGAGCTGTTTTTT
CDR3: CASSLPDSNTGELFF

J: TRBJ1-2
D: NA
size: NA
V: TRBV29-1
DNA: TGCAGCGTCCGACAGGAGGAGAGAGATGGCTACACCTTC
CDR3: CSVRQEERDGYTF

J: TRBJ2-1
D: NA
size: NA
V: TRBV6-2/TRBV6-3
DNA: TGTGCCAGCATCAACCGGCTTCCCCCCGGCAATGAGCAGTTCTTC
CDR3: CASINRLPPGNEQFF

J: TRBJ2-5
D: NA
size: NA
V: TRBV29-1
DNA: TGCAGCGCTAACGGGACTCCTGGGGAGACCCAGTACTTC
CDR3: CSANGTPGETQYF

J: TRBJ2-1
D: TRBD2
size: few
V: TRBV20-1
DNA: TGCAGTGCTAGAGATCCCAGCGGGAGCTCCAATGAGCAGTTCTTC
CDR3: CSARDPSGSSNEQFF

J: TRBJ2-1
D: TRBD1
size: NA
V: TRBV12-3/TRBV12-4
DNA: TGTGCCAGCAGTGAACAGGGGTTGTCCTACAATGAGCAGTTCTTC
CDR3: CASSEQGLSYNEQFF

J: TRBJ2-2
D: TRBD1
size: NA
V: TRBV9
DNA: TGTGCCAGCAGCGCTTCAGGGGGCGCGGGCGGGGAGCTGTTTTTT
CDR3: CASSASGGAGGELFF

J: TRBJ2-5
D: NA
size: few
V: TRBV9
DNA: TGTGCCAGCAGCCCCCCAGGGGCTCAAGAGACCCAGTACTTC
CDR3: CASSPPGAQETQYF

J: TRBJ1-5
D: TRBD1
size: few
V: TRBV20-1
DNA: TGCAGTGCATGGACAGGGTTGAGCAATCAGCCCCAGCATTTT
CDR3: CSAWTGLSNQPQHF

J: TRBJ1-5
D: TRBD1
size: NA
V: TRBV24-1
DNA: TGTGCCACCAGTGACACCGGGACAGGCAATCAGCCCCAGCATTTT
CDR3: CATSDTGTGNQPQHF

J: TRBJ2-4
D: TRBD2
size: few
V: TRBV20-1
DNA: TGCAGTGCTAGTAGGACTAGCGGGAGGGCGGACAAAAACATTCAGTACTTC
CDR3: CSASRTSGRADKNIQYF

J: TRBJ2-1
D: NA
size: NA
V: TRBV27
DNA: TGTGCCAGCAGTTTATCGACTTGGGGCGATGAGCAGTTCTTC
CDR3: CASSLSTWGDEQFF

J: TRBJ1-2
D: TRBD1
size: few
V: TRBV25-1
DNA: TGTGCCAGCAAAGAGACAGGGGGAGATTTTGGCTACACCTTC
CDR3: CASKETGGDFGYTF

J: TRBJ2-1
D: TRBD1
size: NA
V: TRBV6-1
DNA: TGTGCCACCCGGAGGGGACAGGGGGAAGGCGAGCAGTTCTTC
CDR3: CATRRGQGEGEQFF

J: TRBJ2-5
D: NA
size: NA
V: TRBV15
DNA: TGTGCCACCAGCAGAGGGAGAGAACTTCCCGAGACCCAGTACTTC
CDR3: CATSRGRELPETQYF

J: TRBJ2-7
D: NA
size: NA
V: TRBV7-2
DNA: TGTGCCAGCAGCCCGCCCAGCGGCAGGGGATGGGAGCAGTACTTC
CDR3: CASSPPSGRGWEQYF

J: TRBJ1-1
D: NA
size: few
V: TRBV29-1
DNA: TGCAGCGTTGCTGGGGGCTCTACCTCGTACTACACTGAAGCTTTCTTT
CDR3: CSVAGGSTSYYTEAFF

J: TRBJ2-3
D: NA
size: few
V: TRBV7-7
DNA: TGTGCCAGCCCGCCTGCTAGGGCGACTAGCACAGATACGCAGTATTTT
CDR3: CASPPARATSTDTQYF

J: TRBJ2-2
D: TRBD2
size: few
V: TRBV7-2
DNA: TGTGCCAGCAGCGGCAGACTAGCGGGTGGGGAGCTGTTTTTT
CDR3: CASSGRLAGGELFF